The source of this TCR beta chain is a study of cytomegalovirus exposure and HLA in healthy donors. CDR1 is SGHRS, CDR2 YFSETQ, per germline. This CDR3 is 16 amino acids long. The V gene end was trimmed by 0 bases and the J gene end by 7 bases; junction bases not matched to a gene: 8. The PCR had 60 Vbeta and 13 Jbeta primers. Only in-frame clones appear in the TCRdb table, and some are missing; sequencing was by immunoSEQ multiplex PCR. This table has approximately 130,000 clones, under 85% appearing once. As concerns this clone: Its antigen remains unidentified.

Study observations and caveats: Later analysis identified a missense DCLRE1C variant that was linked to TCR beta V- and J-gene trimming.

V usage is TRBV5-1 and J usage is TRBJ2-7; 12 bases match TRBD2. The receptor's source is a man under 40 in good health and CMV-seronegative. The sample consisted of PBMCs. CDR3 residues: CASSLARLAGVEEQYF. In DNA form, the CDR3 reads TGCGCCAGCAGCTTGGCCCGACTAGCGGGAGTGGAGGAGCAGTACTTC. The entire variable domain, with the rest obtained from reference TRBV5-1 and TRBJ2-7, is as follows: KAGVTQTPRYLIKTRGQQVTLSCSPISGHRSVSWYQQTPGQGLQFLFEYFSETQRNKGNFPGRFSGRQFSNSRSEMNVSTLELGDSALYLCASSLARLAGVEEQYFGPGTRLTVT.